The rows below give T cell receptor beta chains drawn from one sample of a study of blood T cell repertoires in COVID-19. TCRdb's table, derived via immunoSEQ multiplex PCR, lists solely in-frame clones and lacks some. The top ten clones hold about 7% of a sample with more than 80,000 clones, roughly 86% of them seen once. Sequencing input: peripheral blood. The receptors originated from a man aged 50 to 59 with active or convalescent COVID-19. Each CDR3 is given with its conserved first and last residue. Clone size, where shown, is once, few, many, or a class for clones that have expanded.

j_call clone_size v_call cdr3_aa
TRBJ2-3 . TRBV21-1 CASSARLAGMDTQYF
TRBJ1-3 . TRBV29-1 CSVVTPLSGNTIYF
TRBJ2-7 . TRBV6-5 CASSLQGSYEQYF
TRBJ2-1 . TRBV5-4 CASSPAGVAYNEQFF
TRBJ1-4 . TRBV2 CASSESTSNEKLFF
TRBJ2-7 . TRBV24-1 CATSDPGRVQGQYF
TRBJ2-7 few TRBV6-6 CASSNRGFAYEQYF
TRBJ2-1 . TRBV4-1 CASSQDPQGAGNEQFF
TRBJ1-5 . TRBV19 CASSTRQGNQPQHF
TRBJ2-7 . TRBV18 CASSPPEGGGKYEQYF
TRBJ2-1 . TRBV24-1 CATSTGGPEEQFF
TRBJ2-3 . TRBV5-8 CASSSGGADTQYF
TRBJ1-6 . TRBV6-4 CASAKEEWNSPLHF
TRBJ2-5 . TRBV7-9 CASSLGTSGGLETQYF
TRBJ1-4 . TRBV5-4 CASSLGTAEKLFF
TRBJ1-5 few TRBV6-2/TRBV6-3 CASSKTGGHQPQHF
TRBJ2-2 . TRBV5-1 CASSLMSTGELFF
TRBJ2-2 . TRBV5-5 CASSLLNTGELFF
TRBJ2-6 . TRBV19 CASTKGVSGANVLTF
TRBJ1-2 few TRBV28 CASRYQGNYGYTF
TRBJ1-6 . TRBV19 CATLSGEYNSPLHF
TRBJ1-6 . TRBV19 CASRPPRVSGNSPLHF
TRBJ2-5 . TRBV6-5 CASTNVGTGHETQYF
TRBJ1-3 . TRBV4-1 CASSRRGTGNTIYF
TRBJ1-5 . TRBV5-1 CASSWTGDGNQPQHF
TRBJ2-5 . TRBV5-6 CASSFVAGEPLETQYF
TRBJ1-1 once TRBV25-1 CASSRGAGTEAFF
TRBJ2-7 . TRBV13 CASSRGEAGTGWHEQYF
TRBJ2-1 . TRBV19 CASSLVAGGNYNEQFF
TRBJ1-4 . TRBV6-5 CASSRWTSINEKLFF
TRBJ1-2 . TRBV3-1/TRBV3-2 CASSQDSGRGYTF
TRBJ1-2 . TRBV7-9 CASSSTGIDGYTF
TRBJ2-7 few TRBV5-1 CASRLDRADEQYF
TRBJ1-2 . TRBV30 CAAERFGYTF
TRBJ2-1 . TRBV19 CASSIQAGGYNEQFF
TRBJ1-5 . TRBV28 CASRQGTQPQHF
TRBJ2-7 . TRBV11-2 CASSAQGYEQYF
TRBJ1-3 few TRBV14 CASSPQGSSGNTIYF
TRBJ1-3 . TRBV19 CASSIDSSGNTIYF
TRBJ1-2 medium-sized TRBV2 CASSPGTGTNRDGYTF
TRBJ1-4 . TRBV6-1 CASSDSGNLANEKLFF
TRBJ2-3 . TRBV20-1 CSARSGSQYF